Listed below are T cell receptor beta chains from one sample, sequenced in a study of blood T cell repertoires in COVID-19. The repertoire was sequenced with immunoSEQ multiplex PCR; TCRdb's copy has only in-frame clones and lacks some. This sample has fewer than 250,000 clones; about 91% occur once, and the top ten carry 0.95% to 1.5%. Material for sequencing was peripheral blood. Every receptor here comes from a man aged 25 to 40 with acute or convalescent COVID-19. CDR3s include the opening cysteine and the closing phenylalanine or tryptophan. A D gene is named only where the DNA matches it firmly. Rows may omit the clone size; those that give it use once, few, many or a size class.

V	J	D	size	CDR3	DNA
TRBV6-5	TRBJ2-1	TRBD2	NA	CASSYYGREGYNEQFF	TGTGCCAGCAGTTACTATGGCAGGGAGGGATACAATGAGCAGTTCTTC
TRBV28	TRBJ1-2	NA	NA	CASGQSNYGYTF	TGTGCCAGCGGACAGTCTAACTATGGCTACACCTTC
TRBV7-9	TRBJ1-1	NA	NA	CASSFQGFENTEAFF	TGTGCCAGCAGCTTTCAGGGCTTTGAAAACACTGAAGCTTTCTTT
TRBV28	TRBJ1-2	NA	NA	CASSLWGIRERSTPENGYTF	TGTGCCAGCAGTTTATGGGGGATAAGGGAGCGCTCTACCCCGGAGAATGGCTACACCTTC
TRBV11-2	TRBJ2-3	NA	NA	CASSFAAGGPSTDTQYF	TGTGCCAGCAGCTTCGCAGCGGGTGGACCTAGCACAGATACGCAGTATTTT
TRBV24-1	TRBJ2-3	NA	NA	CATSDSYGDTQYF	TGTGCCACCAGTGATTCTTACGGAGATACGCAGTATTTT
TRBV6-5	TRBJ1-1	NA	NA	CASHTGMNTEAFF	TGTGCCAGCCATACCGGGATGAACACTGAAGCTTTCTTT
TRBV7-2	TRBJ2-2	TRBD2	NA	CASSFPGLAGGTGELFF	TGTGCCAGCAGCTTCCCCGGACTAGCGGGAGGTACCGGGGAGCTGTTTTTT
TRBV19	TRBJ1-5	TRBD1	NA	CASRAGGWNQPQHF	TGTGCCAGTAGGGCAGGGGGTTGGAATCAGCCCCAGCATTTT
TRBV15	TRBJ2-1	NA	NA	CATSRPTLSGWLFF	TGTGCCACCAGCAGACCAACCCTATCAGGGTGGTTGTTCTTC
TRBV6-5	TRBJ1-5	TRBD1	NA	CASSYSGTANQPQHF	TGTGCCAGCAGTTACTCGGGGACAGCAAATCAGCCCCAGCATTTT
TRBV28	TRBJ1-1	TRBD1	NA	CASSRTGVGWNTEAFF	TGTGCCAGCAGTCGGACAGGGGTGGGCTGGAACACTGAAGCTTTCTTT
TRBV18	TRBJ2-3	NA	NA	CASSPPLAVLEDTQYF	TGTGCCAGCTCACCACCTCTAGCTGTATTGGAGGATACGCAGTATTTT
TRBV3-1/TRBV3-2	TRBJ2-1	TRBD1	NA	CASSTGTGKGNEQFF	TGTGCCAGCAGTACCGGGACAGGGAAGGGCAATGAGCAGTTCTTC
TRBV7-8	TRBJ2-1	TRBD2	NA	CASSLRLASMGEQFF	TGTGCCAGCAGCTTACGACTAGCTTCTATGGGTGAGCAGTTCTTC
TRBV7-7	TRBJ2-5	TRBD2	NA	CASSLGTSGRKTQYF	TGTGCTAGCAGCTTGGGGACTAGCGGGAGAAAGACCCAGTACTTC
TRBV28	TRBJ2-2	TRBD2	NA	CASSFPPLAGGTGELFF	TGTGCCAGCAGTTTTCCTCCGCTAGCGGGGGGTACCGGGGAGCTGTTTTTT
TRBV19	TRBJ1-6	NA	NA	CASMNLGGGRGSPLHF	TGTGCCAGTATGAACCTCGGGGGGGGTCGGGGTTCACCCCTCCACTTT
TRBV10-2	TRBJ2-6	TRBD2	NA	CASSEREGSGANVLTF	TGCGCCAGCAGTGAGCGGGAGGGCTCTGGGGCCAACGTCCTGACTTTC
TRBV2	TRBJ2-3	TRBD1	NA	CASSGQLTDTQYF	TGTGCCAGCTCGGGACAGCTCACAGATACGCAGTATTTT
TRBV3-1/TRBV3-2	TRBJ2-1	TRBD2	NA	CASSRTSGYNEQFF	TGTGCCAGCAGCCGAACTAGCGGTTACAATGAGCAGTTCTTC
TRBV3-1/TRBV3-2	TRBJ1-6	NA	once	CASSQVSSALHF	TGTGCCAGCAGCCAGGTATCATCGGCCCTCCACTTT
TRBV28	TRBJ1-5	NA	NA	CASSLSWRGRQPQHF	TGTGCCAGCAGTTTATCTTGGAGGGGCCGGCAGCCCCAGCATTTT
TRBV14	TRBJ2-1	NA	NA	CASSQGTGRHEQFF	TGTGCCAGCAGCCAAGGAACAGGGCGGCATGAGCAGTTCTTC
TRBV20-1	TRBJ2-2	NA	NA	CSASFRERYNTGELFF	TGCAGTGCTAGTTTTCGGGAAAGGTATAACACCGGGGAGCTGTTTTTT
TRBV2	TRBJ2-3	NA	NA	CASSSGTFRGTSTDTQYF	TGTGCCAGCAGCTCCGGGACATTCAGAGGAACTAGCACAGATACGCAGTATTTT
TRBV5-1	TRBJ2-1	NA	NA	CASSSGPSAATYNEQFF	TGCGCCAGCAGCTCCGGCCCTTCGGCAGCGACCTACAATGAGCAGTTCTTC
TRBV6-2/TRBV6-3	TRBJ2-2	TRBD2	once	CASSLRRTSGNTGELFF	TGTGCCAGCAGTCTACGCCGGACTAGCGGGAACACCGGGGAGCTGTTTTTT
TRBV28	TRBJ2-3	NA	NA	CASSSDRSIRDTQYF	TGTGCCAGCAGTTCGGACAGATCAATCCGAGATACGCAGTATTTT
TRBV9	TRBJ2-1	NA	NA	CASSALPGSSAYNEQFF	TGTGCCAGCAGCGCCCTACCCGGGAGTTCGGCCTACAATGAGCAGTTCTTC
TRBV25-1	TRBJ2-2	NA	NA	CASRPEVDNTGELFF	TGTGCCAGCAGACCCGAGGTTGATAACACCGGGGAGCTGTTTTTT
TRBV10-1	TRBJ2-1	TRBD2	NA	CASRPGGGGNEQFF	TGCGCCAGCAGACCCGGTGGGGGGGGCAATGAGCAGTTCTTC
TRBV14	TRBJ2-3	NA	once	CASSRRLLPVSTDTQYF	TGTGCCAGCAGCCGCCGACTCCTACCCGTAAGCACAGATACGCAGTATTTT
TRBV29-1	TRBJ1-2	NA	NA	CSVDRARGYTF	TGCAGCGTTGACAGGGCCCGGGGCTACACCTTC
TRBV19	TRBJ2-7	NA	NA	CASSRHRGEQYF	TGTGCCAGTTCCCGGCATAGAGGGGAGCAGTACTTC
TRBV9	TRBJ2-1	TRBD2	NA	CASSVVSGGASEQFF	TGTGCCAGCAGCGTAGTCAGCGGGGGGGCCAGTGAGCAGTTCTTC
TRBV3-1/TRBV3-2	TRBJ2-7	NA	NA	CASSQDLFNRAYEQYF	TGTGCCAGCAGCCAAGATCTGTTTAACAGAGCCTACGAGCAGTACTTC
TRBV20-1	TRBJ1-2	TRBD1	NA	CSAWDRDGYTF	TGCAGTGCTTGGGACAGGGATGGCTACACCTTC
TRBV4-2	TRBJ1-1	NA	NA	CASSQEQGNWNTEAFF	TGTGCCAGCAGCCAGGAACAGGGTAACTGGAACACTGAAGCTTTCTTT
TRBV9	TRBJ2-1	NA	few	CASSVSDTNEQFF	TGTGCCAGCAGCGTATCGGACACCAATGAGCAGTTCTTC
TRBV18	TRBJ1-6	TRBD1	NA	CASSSQFLGTDNSPLHF	TGTGCCAGCTCCAGCCAATTTCTAGGGACAGATAATTCACCCCTCCACTTT
TRBV5-4	TRBJ2-7	TRBD1	NA	CASSPTGASSYEQYF	TGTGCCAGCAGCCCGACAGGGGCAAGCTCCTACGAGCAGTACTTC
TRBV5-8	TRBJ1-1	TRBD1	NA	CASSLLQGAEAFF	TGTGCCAGCAGCCTACTACAGGGGGCTGAAGCTTTCTTT
TRBV19	TRBJ2-1	TRBD2	NA	CASSGTSAYNEQFF	TGTGCCAGTTCCGGGACTAGCGCTTACAATGAGCAGTTCTTC
TRBV5-5	TRBJ2-3	NA	NA	CASSSPNSNTQYF	TGTGCCAGCAGCTCCCCAAATTCAAATACGCAGTATTTT
TRBV5-4	TRBJ2-2	NA	NA	CASSPGTLNTGELFF	TGTGCCAGCAGCCCCGGGACACTCAACACCGGGGAGCTGTTTTTT
TRBV7-3	TRBJ2-2	NA	NA	CASSLAGGNTGELFF	TGTGCCAGCAGCTTAGCAGGAGGGAACACCGGGGAGCTGTTTTTT
TRBV27	TRBJ1-1	NA	NA	CASRKTGRNTEAFF	TGTGCCAGCAGGAAAACAGGGAGGAACACTGAAGCTTTCTTT
TRBV24-1	TRBJ2-6	NA	NA	CATSDSPPGAGANVLTF	TGTGCCACCAGTGATTCCCCCCCAGGGGCTGGGGCCAACGTCCTGACTTTC
TRBV4-1	TRBJ2-5	NA	NA	CASSQVGGEVKTQYF	TGCGCCAGCAGCCAAGTAGGCGGAGAGGTAAAGACCCAGTACTTC
TRBV19	TRBJ2-1	TRBD1	NA	CASSIRGQGYNEQFF	TGTGCCAGTAGTATAAGGGGACAGGGGTACAATGAGCAGTTCTTC